The 22 T cell receptor beta chains in this list originate from one sample, sequenced in a study of OX40 agonist ivuxolimab in advanced cancers. TCRdb's table, derived via immunoSEQ multiplex PCR, lists solely in-frame clones and lacks some. This sample has tens of thousands of clones, with about 89% found just once. The sample here was CD4+ or CD8+ T cells sorted from blood, taken in a trial of the OX40 agonist ivuxolimab. These TCRs come from an adult with an advanced solid tumor such as melanoma, head and neck, liver or kidney cancer.

The genes are TRBV7-2 and TRBJ2-1, with TRBD2 matching 10 bases. V lost 5 bases to trimming and J lost 7 bases; unmatched junction nucleotides: 11. Germline lookup yields CDR1 SGHTA and CDR2 FQGNSA. The CDR3 has 16 amino acids. Here the CDR3 reads CASSAGSGRVVNEQFF. The CDR3 nucleotides read TGTGCCAGCAGCGCGGGAAGCGGGAGGGTAGTAAATGAGCAGTTCTTC.

CDR3 sequence: CASSFRGGTGYTF. CDR3 in DNA: TGTGCCAGCAGCTTTAGGGGCGGTACTGGCTACACCTTC. This rearrangement joins TRBV9 to TRBJ1-2; tentative D call: TRBD1 (5 bases). Germline V gene sequence: CDR1 SGDLS, CDR2 YYNGEE. CDR3 length: 13 residues. The V end lost 4 bases, the J end lost 7 bases, and 14 bases lay between the germline ends. Full variable domain (outside the CDR3, taken from reference TRBV9 and TRBJ1-2): DSGVTQTPKHLITATGQRVTLRCSPRSGDLSVYWYQQSLDQGLQFLIQYYNGEERAKGNILERFSAQQFPDLHSELNLSSLELGDSALYFCASSFRGGTGYTFGSGTRLTVV.

The V and J genes are TRBV30 and TRBJ1-2, with 8 bases aligning to TRBD1. Germline V gives CDR1 GTSNPN, CDR2 SVGIG (reference sequence). The V and J ends lost 2 bases and 5 bases, in that order; junction bases with no gene match: 4. This CDR3 has 13 amino acids. The CDR3 region has the DNA TGTGCCTGGAGTCAACAGGGGGGGTATGGCTACACCTTC. It encodes CAWSQQGGYGYTF. The variable domain in full, with the rest retrieved from reference TRBV30 and TRBJ1-2, is SQTIHQWPATLVQPVGSPLSLECTVEGTSNPNLYWYRQAAGRGLQLLFYSVGIGQISSEVPQNLSASRPQDRQFILSSKKLLLSDSGFYLCAWSQQGGYGYTFGSGTRLTVV.

The CDR3 protein is CASSVIRENEQFF. DNA of the CDR3: TGTGCCAGCAGTGTTATTCGAGAGAATGAGCAGTTCTTC. The J gene is TRBJ2-1, the V gene TRBV2; D is unresolved. Trimming cost V 4 bases and J 7 bases, with 11 bases left between them. CDR1 is SNHLY and CDR2 is FYNNEI in the germline V gene. The CDR3 has 13 amino acids.

The chain employs TRBV5-5 and TRBJ1-1; 8 positions agree with TRBD1. This CDR3 is 14 amino acids long. Germline loops: CDR1 SGHKS, CDR2 YYEKEE (reference sequence). V was pared by 1 base and J by 2 bases, with 1 base of the junction left unmatched. DNA for the CDR3: TGTGCCAGCAGCTTGCAGGGGGCCAACACTGAAGCTTTCTTT. The encoded protein is CASSLQGANTEAFF. The full variable domain, its missing parts supplied by reference TRBV5-5 and TRBJ1-1, is DAGVTQSPTHLIKTRGQQVTLRCSPISGHKSVSWYQQVLGQGPQFIFQYYEKEERGRGNFPDRFSARQFPNYSSELNVNALLLGDSALYLCASSLQGANTEAFFGQGTRLTVV.

The chain has TRBV18 and TRBJ1-5, with D unclear. CDR1 is KGHSH, CDR2 LQKENI, per germline. The CDR3 runs to 15 residues. Trimming shortened V by 3 bases and J by 4 bases, and 13 bases separated the two germline ends. The CDR3 sequence is CASSPKGFGNQPQHF. DNA of the CDR3: TGTGCCAGCTCACCCAAAGGGTTTGGGAATCAGCCCCAGCATTTT.

The V call is TRBV11-3, the J call TRBJ2-5; no reliable D call. The CDR3 has 12 amino acids. The ends were cut back, 5 bases at V and 5 bases at J, with 9 bases in the middle. CDR1 is SGHNT, CDR2 YENEEA, per germline. CDR3: CASSLEIETQYF. The CDR3 DNA reads as TGTGCCAGCAGCCTGGAGATTGAGACCCAGTACTTC.

The chain couples TRBV9 to TRBJ1-1, with 10 bases fitting TRBD1. CDR3 length: 16 amino acids. CDR1 and CDR2 (germline): SGDLS, YYNGEE. V shed 3 bases, J shed 3 bases, and the junction held 8 bases outside the gene matches. The CDR3 DNA follows: TGTGCCAGCAGCGGCCCGGGACAGGGGTTGGACACTGAAGCTTTCTTT. Translated, it gives CASSGPGQGLDTEAFF.

This chain joins TRBV6-1 and TRBJ2-3, with 8 bases lining up with TRBD1. CDR1 is MNHNS and CDR2 is SASEGT in the germline V gene. V lost 1 base, J lost 14 bases, and 8 bases stayed unmatched. This CDR3 region has 13 residues. The CDR3 coding sequence is TGTGCCAGCAGTGAAGGCGGACAGGGATTCCGGTATTTT. Translating gives CASSEGGQGFRYF.

The chain uses TRBV7-3 and TRBJ1-2, with 8 bases aligning to TRBD1. Looked up from germline, CDR1 is SGHTA and CDR2 is FQGTGA. The CDR3 is 13 amino acids. V gave up 5 bases and J gave up 4 bases; unmatched junction bases: 3. The CDR3: CASSIGQGYGYTF. Written as DNA, the CDR3 is TGTGCCAGCAGCATCGGACAGGGCTATGGCTACACCTTC.

The sample holds a few counts of this clone. The V gene is TRBV7-6, the J gene TRBJ2-6, with 8 bases identical to TRBD1. Germline lookup yields CDR1 SGHVS and CDR2 FNYEAQ. V gave up 4 bases and J gave up 4 bases; unmatched junction bases: 3. The CDR3 is made up of 15 amino acids. Here the CDR3 DNA reads TGTGCCAGCAGCTCCAGGGGGCCCGGGGCCAACGTCCTGACTTTC. This translates into CASSSRGPGANVLTF.

Only one count was recorded for this clone. The chain carries TRBV14 and TRBJ2-7, with D uncertain. Germline V CDR1 and CDR2: SGHDN, FVKESK. Trimming shortened V by 8 bases and J by 9 bases, and 5 bases separated the two germline ends. The CDR3 runs to 8 residues. CDR3 protein: CASDGQYF. The CDR3 nucleotides read TGTGCCAGCGATGGGCAGTACTTC. The entire variable domain, with the rest obtained from reference TRBV14 and TRBJ2-7, is as follows: EAGVTQFPSHSVIEKGQTVTLRCDPISGHDNLYWYRRVMGKEIKFLLHFVKESKQDESGMPNNRFLAERTGGTYSTLKVQPAELEDSGVYFCASDGQYFGPGTRLTVT.

The genes are TRBV5-1 and TRBJ2-5; TRBD1 agrees at 7 bases. This CDR3 spans 15 amino acids. CDR1 is SGHRS, CDR2 YFSETQ, per germline. J gave up 4 bases and V 0 bases, and 6 bases lay outside the gene matches. In DNA form, the CDR3 reads TGCGCCAGCAGCTTGGGCAATAACAGGGGAGAGACCCAGTACTTC. Protein sequence: CASSLGNNRGETQYF.

V gene TRBV19 combines with J gene TRBJ1-1; D is ambiguous. The CDR3 is 14 amino acids. The germline V gene encodes CDR1 LNHDA and CDR2 SQIVND (reference sequence). Between the trimmed V and J ends, which lost 7 bases and 1 base, there was a span of 13 bases. CDR3 bases: TGTGCCAGTAAGGCTCACGGAGCGAACACTGAAGCTTTCTTT. Amino acid sequence: CASKAHGANTEAFF.

This clone was found once. The chain carries TRBV28 and TRBJ2-1, with D perhaps matching TRBD2 (6 bases). Germline CDR1 is MDHEN and CDR2 is SYDVKM. The length of the CDR3 is 12 residues. With 2 bases removed from V and 10 bases from J, the gap between germline ends came to 9 bases. The CDR3 DNA follows: TGTGCCAGCAGTTTAAAAGGGAGGGAGCAGTTCTTC. It yields the protein CASSLKGREQFF.

V and J are TRBV28 and TRBJ2-1; a weak D match, TRBD2 (6 bases). The CDR3 sequence is 12 residues long. V lost 5 bases and J 12 bases, leaving 14 bases between the germline ends. CDR1 and CDR2 from the germline V gene are MDHEN and SYDVKM. This CDR3 is CASSETRGPQFF. The DNA of the CDR3 is TGTGCCAGCAGTGAGACTAGGGGCCCGCAGTTCTTC. The entire variable domain, with the rest obtained from reference TRBV28 and TRBJ2-1, is as follows: DVKVTQSSRYLVKRTGEKVFLECVQDMDHENMFWYRQDPGLGLRLIYFSYDVKMKEKGDIPEGYSVSREKKERFSLILESASTNQTSMYLCASSETRGPQFFGPGTRLTVL.

The chain couples TRBV10-3 to TRBJ2-7; the match to TRBD2 covers 9 bases. The CDR3 has 13 amino acids. The junction had 4 bases not matched to a gene; V was cut back by 6 bases and J by 4 bases. CDR1 and CDR2 from the germline V gene are ENHRY and SYGVKD. The CDR3 sequence is CAISKTSGYEQYF. In DNA form, the CDR3 reads TGTGCCATCAGCAAGACTAGCGGATACGAGCAGTACTTC.

CDR3 residues: CASWSGTGTLWRGYTF. CDR3 in DNA: TGTGCCAGCTGGTCCGGGACAGGGACTTTATGGCGGGGCTACACCTTC. The gene calls are TRBV18 and TRBJ1-2; 9 bases are a match to TRBD1. The J segment lost 8 bases and the V segment lost 7 bases, leaving 17 bases of the junction unmatched. The CDR3 is 16 amino acids. Germline CDR1 is KGHSH and CDR2 is LQKENI.

This chain joins TRBV11-3 and TRBJ2-7; D not resolved. This CDR3 region has 14 residues. Trimming pared 1 base from V and 3 bases from J, leaving 10 bases between. Germline CDR1 reads SGHNT; CDR2 reads YENEEA. The CDR3 region is CASSLVGRLYEQYF. The CDR3 DNA follows: TGTGCCAGCAGCTTAGTAGGCAGGCTCTACGAGCAGTACTTC.

The chain carries TRBV6-5 and TRBJ2-3, with 8 positions matching TRBD2. From germline, CDR1 is MNHEY and CDR2 SVGAGI. Trimming at V came to 2 bases and at J to 2 bases, leaving 6 bases not matched to a gene. The CDR3 runs 16 residues. CDR3 amino acids: CASSYTASGFTDTQYF. CDR3 bases: TGTGCCAGCAGTTACACGGCTAGCGGGTTCACAGATACGCAGTATTTT.

The V gene is TRBV10-3, the J gene TRBJ2-5; D gene unclear. Trimming took off 4 bases at V and 5 bases at J, with 11 bases between the two ends. The CDR3 covers 13 residues. Per the germline V gene, CDR1 is ENHRY and CDR2 is SYGVKD. The CDR3 protein is CAISGASSETQYF. CDR3 DNA: TGTGCCATCAGTGGGGCCAGCAGCGAGACCCAGTACTTC.

V and J are TRBV21-1 and TRBJ1-2. TRBV21-1 is shown as a pseudogene. The CDR3 is made up of 12 amino acids. CDR3 sequence reads: CASIQGRYGYTF. DNA for the CDR3: TGTGCCAGCATTCAAGGGAGATATGGCTACACCTTC.